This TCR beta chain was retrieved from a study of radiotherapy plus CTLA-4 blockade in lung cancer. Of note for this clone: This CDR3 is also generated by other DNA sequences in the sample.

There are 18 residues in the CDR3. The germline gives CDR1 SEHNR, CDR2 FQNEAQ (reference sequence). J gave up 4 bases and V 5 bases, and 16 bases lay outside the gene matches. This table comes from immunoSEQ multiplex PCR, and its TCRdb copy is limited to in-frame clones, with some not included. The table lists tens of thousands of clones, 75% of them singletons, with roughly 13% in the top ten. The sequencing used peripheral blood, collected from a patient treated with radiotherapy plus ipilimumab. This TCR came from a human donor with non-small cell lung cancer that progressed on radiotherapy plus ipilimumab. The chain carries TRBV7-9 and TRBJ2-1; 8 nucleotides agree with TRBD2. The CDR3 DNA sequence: TGTGCCAGCAGCCCCCAAGGGAGCGGGAGTAGATTTTACAATGAGCAGTTCTTC. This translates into CASSPQGSGSRFYNEQFF.